Below are 2 T cell receptor beta chains sequenced from a single sample in a study of Ad26.COV2.S vaccination and SARS-CoV-2 variants. Described treatment: roughly 19 received Ad26.COV2.S at low or high dose, single or two shots; a few received placebo; per-sample allocation not given. Sampling was performed 63 days after the first vaccine or placebo injection. Sequencing used immunoSEQ multiplex PCR; TCRdb keeps in-frame clones, though not all of them. The sample shows roughly 400,000 clones, about 89% of them seen only once. The specimen comprised peripheral blood, sampled in a trial of Ad26.COV2.S vaccine versus placebo. The receptors stem from a person between 18 and 59 years old who received the Ad26.COV2.S COVID-19 vaccine or a placebo.

This clone has only one observation. The chain recombines TRBV5-1 with TRBJ2-5; D not resolved. This CDR3 spans 16 amino acids. V lost 7 bases to trimming and J lost 5 bases, with 24 bases between them. Germline CDR1 is SGHRS and CDR2 is YFSETQ. The CDR3 protein is CASPDRPTETEETQYF. CDR3 coding DNA: TGCGCCAGCCCAGACCGGCCCACAGAAACGGAGGAGACCCAGTACTTC.

The V call is TRBV7-2, the J call TRBJ2-2; TRBD2 agrees at 10 bases. Germline V gene sequence: CDR1 SGHTA, CDR2 FQGNSA. Trimming took 5 bases from V and 3 from J; bases not matched to a gene: 15. The CDR3 covers 19 residues. The CDR3 region is CASSTTILSGRRDTGELFF. The CDR3 region has the DNA TGTGCCAGCAGCACTACAATACTTAGCGGGAGGAGGGACACCGGGGAGCTGTTTTTT. Together with reference TRBV7-2 and TRBJ2-2, the CDR3 gives the full variable domain: GAGVSQSPSNKVTEKGKDVELRCDPISGHTALYWYRQSLGQGLEFLIYFQGNSAPDKSGLPSDRFSAERTGGSVSTLTIQRTQQEDSAVYLCASSTTILSGRRDTGELFFGEGSRLTVL.